This TCR beta chain was sequenced in a study of CD4 and CD8 cells across lung adenocarcinoma regions. TCRdb independently ran MiXCR on the PCR reads; one entry per CDR3 protein. The data contain around 19,000 distinct CDR3 sequences, 54% of them singletons. This clonotype was seen more than once but under ten times. Per germline, CDR1 MNHNS and CDR2 SASEGT. J gave up 0 bases and V 7 bases, and 8 bases lay outside the gene matches. The CDR3 covers 15 residues. This chain links TRBV6-1 with TRBJ1-1; 7 bases fit TRBD1. The TCR was taken from a female donor with lung adenocarcinoma. The CD4 and CD8 labels of this study may be unreliable. The sequenced sample was CD8+ T cells from the center of a lung tumor. The CDR3 region has the DNA TGTGCCAGCATCCGAAAGACAGGGATGAACACTGAAGCTTTCTTT. It codes for CASIRKTGMNTEAFF.